The sequence of this TCR beta chain was determined in a study of metastatic and nonmetastatic thyroid tumors. Patients were all untreated before their thyroid surgery. Germline CDR1 is MRHNA and CDR2 is SNTAGT. V trimming: 6 bases; J trimming: 6 bases; junction bases outside the gene matches: 14. The length of the CDR3 is 16 residues. Original processing notes: A classifier for distant metastasis in papillary thyroid cancer was constructed using CDR3 differences observed across clinicopathological groups. TCRdb ran MiXCR on the PCR reads. The V and J calls shown here were made by TCRdb, not taken from the authors' results. Here the sample spans over 20,000 clones, 9% to 15% being singletons. This clone is labeled medium-sized.

V usage is TRBV6-4 and J usage is TRBJ2-7, with 10 bases identical to TRBD1. The origin of this receptor is a male donor with papillary thyroid cancer or a benign thyroid nodule (not recorded which). Some clones in this sample may be carry-over from other donors' samples. Sequencing input: blood. CDR3 protein: CASSEQSGTGVTEQYF. In DNA form, the CDR3 reads TGTGCCAGCAGCGAGCAGTCCGGGACAGGGGTAACCGAGCAGTACTTC.